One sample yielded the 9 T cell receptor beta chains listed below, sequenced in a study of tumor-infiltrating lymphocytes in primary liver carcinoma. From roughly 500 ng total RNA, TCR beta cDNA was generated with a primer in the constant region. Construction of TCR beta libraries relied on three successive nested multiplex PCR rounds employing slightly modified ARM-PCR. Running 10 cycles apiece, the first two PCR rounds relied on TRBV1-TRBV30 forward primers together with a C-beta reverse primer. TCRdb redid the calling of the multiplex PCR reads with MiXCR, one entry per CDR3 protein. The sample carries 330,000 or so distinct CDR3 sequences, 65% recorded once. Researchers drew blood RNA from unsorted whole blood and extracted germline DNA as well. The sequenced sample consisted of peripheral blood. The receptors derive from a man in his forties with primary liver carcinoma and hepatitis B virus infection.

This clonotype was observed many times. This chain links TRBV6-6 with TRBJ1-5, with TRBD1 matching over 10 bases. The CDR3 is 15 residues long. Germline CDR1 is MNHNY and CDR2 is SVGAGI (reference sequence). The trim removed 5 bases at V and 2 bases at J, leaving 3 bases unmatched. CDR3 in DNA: TGTGCCAGCAGTAGACAGGGGGCAGGCAATCAGCCCCAGCATTTT. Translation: CASSRQGAGNQPQHF.

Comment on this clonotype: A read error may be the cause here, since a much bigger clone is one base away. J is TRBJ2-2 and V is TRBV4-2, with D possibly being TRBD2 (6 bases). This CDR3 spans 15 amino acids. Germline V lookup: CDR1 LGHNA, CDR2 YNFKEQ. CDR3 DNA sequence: TGTGCCAGCATCCAAGACGCCGGGAGAGCCGGGGAGCTGTTTTTT. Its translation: CASIQDAGRAGELFF.

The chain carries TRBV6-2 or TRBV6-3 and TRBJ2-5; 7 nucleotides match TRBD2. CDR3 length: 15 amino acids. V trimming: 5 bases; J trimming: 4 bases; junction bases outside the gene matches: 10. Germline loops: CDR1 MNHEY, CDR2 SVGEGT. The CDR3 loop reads CASSPSGLVRETQYF. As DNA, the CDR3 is TGTGCCAGCAGTCCCTCAGGACTAGTCAGAGAGACCCAGTACTTC.

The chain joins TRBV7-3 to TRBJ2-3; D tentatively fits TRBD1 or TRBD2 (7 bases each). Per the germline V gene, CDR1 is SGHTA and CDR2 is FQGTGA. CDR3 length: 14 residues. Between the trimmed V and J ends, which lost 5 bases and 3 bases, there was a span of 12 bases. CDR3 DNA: TGTGCCAGCAGCCCAGGGGGAGGGACAGATACGCAGTATTTT. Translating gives CASSPGGGTDTQYF.

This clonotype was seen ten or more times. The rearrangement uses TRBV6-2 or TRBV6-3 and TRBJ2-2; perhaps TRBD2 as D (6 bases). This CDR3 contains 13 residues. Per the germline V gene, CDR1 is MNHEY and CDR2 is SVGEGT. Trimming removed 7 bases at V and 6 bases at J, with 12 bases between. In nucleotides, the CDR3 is TGTGCCAGCAAAGGAGGGCGCGCCGGGGAGCTGTTTTTT. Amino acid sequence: CASKGGRAGELFF.

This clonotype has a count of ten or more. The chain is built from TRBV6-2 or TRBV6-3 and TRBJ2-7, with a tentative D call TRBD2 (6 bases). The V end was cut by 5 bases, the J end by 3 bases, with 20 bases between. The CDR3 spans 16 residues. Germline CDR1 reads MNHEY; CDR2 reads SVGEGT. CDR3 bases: TGTGCCAGCAGTCGTTCGGGACTTCCTAGTGTCTACGAGCAGTACTTC. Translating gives CASSRSGLPSVYEQYF.

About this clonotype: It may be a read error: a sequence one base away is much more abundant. This CDR3 reads CASSFETGEEAQYF. CDR3 bases: TGTGCCAGCAGTTTTGAGACAGGGGAAGAGGCCCAGTACTTC. The rearrangement links TRBV12-3 or TRBV12-4 to TRBJ2-5; 8 bases agree with TRBD1. The CDR3 is 14 amino acids.

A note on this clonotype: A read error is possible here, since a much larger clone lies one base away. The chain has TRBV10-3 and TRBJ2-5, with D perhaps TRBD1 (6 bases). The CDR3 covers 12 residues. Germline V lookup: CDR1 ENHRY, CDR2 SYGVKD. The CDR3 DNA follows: TGTGGCATCAGTGCAGGGGAAGAGACCCAGTACTTC. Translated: CGISAGEETQYF.

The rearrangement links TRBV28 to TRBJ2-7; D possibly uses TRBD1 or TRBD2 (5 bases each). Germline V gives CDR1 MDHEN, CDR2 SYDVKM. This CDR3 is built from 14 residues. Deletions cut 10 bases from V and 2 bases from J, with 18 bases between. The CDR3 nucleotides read TGTGCCAACAGCCCCCCGGGGCAGCCCTACGAGCAGTACTTC. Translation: CANSPPGQPYEQYF.